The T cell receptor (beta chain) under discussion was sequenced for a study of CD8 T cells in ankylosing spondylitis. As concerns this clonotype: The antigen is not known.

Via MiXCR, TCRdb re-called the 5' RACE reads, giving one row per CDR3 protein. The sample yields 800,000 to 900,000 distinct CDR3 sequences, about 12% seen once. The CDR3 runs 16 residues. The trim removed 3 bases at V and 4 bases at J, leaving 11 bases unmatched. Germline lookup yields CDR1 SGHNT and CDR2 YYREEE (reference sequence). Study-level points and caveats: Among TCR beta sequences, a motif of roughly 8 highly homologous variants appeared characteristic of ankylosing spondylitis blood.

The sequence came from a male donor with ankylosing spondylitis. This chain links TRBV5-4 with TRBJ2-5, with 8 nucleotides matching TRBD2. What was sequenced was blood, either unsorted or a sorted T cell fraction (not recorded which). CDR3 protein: CASSSNAGLEGETQYF. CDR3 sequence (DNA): TGTGCCAGCAGCTCCAATGCGGGACTAGAGGGAGAGACCCAGTACTTC.